The T cell receptor (beta chain) under discussion was sequenced for a study of shared clonotypes between healthy human individuals. Germline V CDR1 and CDR2: KGHSH, LQKENI. Trimming removed 3 bases at V and 1 base at J, with 5 bases between. The CDR3 is 13 residues long. Every subset's genomic DNA went evenly onto several immunoSEQ plates. This table comes from immunoSEQ multiplex PCR, and its TCRdb copy is limited to in-frame clones, with some not included. The table lists some 500,000 clones, less than 80% of them singletons. The sequenced material came from PBMCs. The source is a woman aged 40 to 55 in good health. Some clones in this sample may be carry-over from other donors' samples. The chain has TRBV18 and TRBJ2-3; D uncertain. The CDR3, as DNA: TGTGCCAGCTCACCTACCGGCACAGATACGCAGTATTTT. Translating it yields CASSPTGTDTQYF. Variable domain in full (rest from reference TRBV18 and TRBJ2-3): NAGVMQNPRHLVRRRGQEARLRCSPMKGHSHVYWYRQLPEEGLKFMVYLQKENIIDESGMPKERFSAEFPKEGPSILRIQQVVRGDSAAYFCASSPTGTDTQYFGPGTRLTVL.